The 3 T cell receptor beta chains in this list originate from one sample, sequenced in a study of cytomegalovirus exposure and HLA in healthy donors. The PCR employed 60 Vbeta primers together with 13 Jbeta primers. The table came from immunoSEQ multiplex PCR; TCRdb's copy has only in-frame clones and leaves some out. The sample includes more than 40,000 clones. The material sequenced was PBMCs. These receptors were taken from a female donor in good health and CMV-seronegative.

The chain carries TRBV6-1 and TRBJ1-1; 8 positions match TRBD1. There are 15 residues in the CDR3. V was pared by 8 bases and J by 0 bases, with 8 bases of the junction left unmatched. Germline V gene lookup returns CDR1 MNHNS and CDR2 SASEGT. The CDR3 loop is CASSRDRILNTEAFF. The CDR3 nucleotides read TGTGCCAGCTCCCGGGACAGGATATTGAACACTGAAGCTTTCTTT.

The chain recombines TRBV6-5 with TRBJ2-7; TRBD2 is a possible D gene (5 bases). The CDR3 covers 14 residues. The V end lost 6 bases, the J end lost 0 bases, and 12 bases lay between the germline ends. Germline CDR1 reads MNHEY; CDR2 reads SVGAGI. The CDR3 bases are TGTGCCAGCAGGCGGACTGAGGGCTCCTACGAGCAGTACTTC. Protein product: CASRRTEGSYEQYF.

CDR3 in DNA: TGCAGCGTTGTTAAGCGAGGCGAGCAGTACTTC. Translation: CSVVKRGEQYF. V and J are TRBV29-1 and TRBJ2-7, with no clear D. The CDR3 totals 11 residues. Trimming took 4 bases from V and 6 from J, leaving 10 bases between them. Germline V lookup: CDR1 SQVTM, CDR2 ANQGSEA.